This TCR beta chain was documented in a study of post-analysis software for immune sequencing data. The overall study: There were relapsing-remitting, secondary progressive and progressive-relapsing multiple sclerosis among the disease courses included.

This CDR3 comprises 16 residues. From germline, CDR1 is SGHRS and CDR2 YFSETQ. V lost 4 bases to trimming and J lost 0 bases; unmatched junction nucleotides: 8. Study results and limitations: Five or six TRBV segments, TRBV5-6, TRBV5-1 and TRBV20-1 among them, were found more frequent in patients than controls. Comparison with controls showed significantly lower normalized Chao1 diversity in multiple sclerosis patients.

Researchers reported that TCR beta cDNA libraries carried unique molecular identifiers. Input populations of roughly 0.9 to 10 million T cells gave rise to some 500,000 cDNA molecules. Using its own MiXCR run on the PCR reads, TCRdb lists one record per CDR3 protein. The data contain around 500,000 distinct CDR3 sequences, 30% to 40% of them singletons. A note on this clonotype: Its antigen remains unidentified.

The chain has TRBV5-1 and TRBJ1-1, with 8 bases matching TRBD1. This TCR was recovered from a girl aged 2-17 years with multiple sclerosis. Sequenced input: blood. CDR3 sequence (DNA): TGCGCCAGCAGCACCGGGACAGGACGAATGAACACTGAAGCTTTCTTT. Protein sequence: CASSTGTGRMNTEAFF.